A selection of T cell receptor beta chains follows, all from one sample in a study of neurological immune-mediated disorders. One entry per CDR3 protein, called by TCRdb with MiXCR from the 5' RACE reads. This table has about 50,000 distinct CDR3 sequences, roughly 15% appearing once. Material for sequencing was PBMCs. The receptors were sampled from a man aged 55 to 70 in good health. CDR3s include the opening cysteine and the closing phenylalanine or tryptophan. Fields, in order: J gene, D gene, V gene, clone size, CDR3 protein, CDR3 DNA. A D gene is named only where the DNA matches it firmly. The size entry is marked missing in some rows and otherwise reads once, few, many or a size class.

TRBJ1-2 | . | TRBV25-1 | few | CASSEVRAYGYTF | TGTGCCAGCAGTGAGGTCAGGGCCTATGGCTACACCTTC
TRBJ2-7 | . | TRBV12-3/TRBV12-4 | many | CASSFMDTYEQYF | TGTGCCAGCAGTTTCATGGACACCTACGAGCAGTACTTC
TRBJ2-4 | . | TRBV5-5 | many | CASSLVQGDVDIQYF | TGTGCCAGCAGCTTGGTCCAGGGTGATGTCGACATTCAGTACTTC
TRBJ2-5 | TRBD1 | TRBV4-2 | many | CASSQSGQGLGETQYF | TGTGCCAGCAGCCAATCCGGACAGGGCTTGGGAGAGACCCAGTACTTC
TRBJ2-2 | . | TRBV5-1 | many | CASSLDPGASGELFF | TGCGCCAGCAGCTTGGATCCGGGGGCTTCCGGGGAGCTGTTTTTT
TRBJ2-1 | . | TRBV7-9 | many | CASSLGQYNEQFF | TGTGCCAGCAGCTTAGGACAGTACAATGAGCAGTTCTTC
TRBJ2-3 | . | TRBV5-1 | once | CASSSDISTDMRYF | TGCGCCAGCAGCTCGGACATTAGCACAGATATGCGGTATTTT
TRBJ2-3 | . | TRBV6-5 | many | CASSLSGMEGSDTQYF | TGTGCCAGCAGTTTGAGCGGAATGGAGGGGTCAGATACGCAGTATTTT
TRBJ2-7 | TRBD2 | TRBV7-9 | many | CASSLGLGLAGYEQYF | TGTGCCAGCAGCTTAGGACTAGGACTAGCGGGCTACGAGCAGTACTTC
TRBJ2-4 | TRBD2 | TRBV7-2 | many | CASSLQYGRENIQYF | TGTGCCAGCAGCTTACAATACGGGCGGGAGAACATTCAGTACTTC
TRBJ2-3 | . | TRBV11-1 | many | CASSLSEGASLDTQYF | TGTGCCAGCAGCTTGAGTGAGGGAGCTAGCCTAGATACGCAGTATTTT
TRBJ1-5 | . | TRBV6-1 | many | CASRRESPNQPQHF | TGTGCCAGCAGGAGGGAGTCCCCCAATCAGCCCCAGCATTTT
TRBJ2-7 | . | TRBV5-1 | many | CASSLTLGTEWEQYF | TGCGCCAGCAGCTTGACCCTCGGGACGGAGTGGGAGCAGTACTTC
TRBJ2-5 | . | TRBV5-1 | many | CASSFRAETQYF | TGCGCCAGCAGCTTTAGGGCAGAGACCCAGTACTTC
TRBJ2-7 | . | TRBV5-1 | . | CASSLVLSSYEQYF | TGCGCCAGCAGCTTGGTGTTATCCTCCTACGAGCAGTACTTC
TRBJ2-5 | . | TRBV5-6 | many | CASSSTGYQETQYF | TGTGCCAGCAGCTCGACAGGTTACCAAGAGACCCAGTACTTC
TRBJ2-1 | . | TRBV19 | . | CASNREPYNEQFF | TGTGCCAGTAACCGGGAGCCCTACAATGAGCAGTTCTTC
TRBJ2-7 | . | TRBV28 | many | CASGPFGQSSYEQYF | TGTGCCAGCGGCCCTTTTGGACAGAGCTCCTACGAGCAGTACTTC
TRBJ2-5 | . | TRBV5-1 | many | CASSLSGSETQYF | TGCGCCAGCAGCTTGTCCGGGTCGGAGACCCAGTACTTC
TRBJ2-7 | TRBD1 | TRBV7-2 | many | CASSVRTGYEQYF | TGTGCCAGCAGCGTCCGGACAGGCTACGAGCAGTACTTC
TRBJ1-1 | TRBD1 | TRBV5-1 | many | CASSFSTGMNTEAFF | TGCGCCAGCAGCTTCTCGACAGGGATGAACACTGAAGCTTTCTTT
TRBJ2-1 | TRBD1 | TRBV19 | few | CASSYTGGNYNEQFF | TGTGCCAGTAGTTATACAGGGGGGAACTACAATGAGCAGTTCTTC
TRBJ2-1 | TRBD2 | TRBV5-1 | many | CASSLVAGGSYNEQFF | TGCGCCAGCAGCTTGGTGGCGGGAGGATCCTACAATGAGCAGTTCTTC